This entry lists 14 T cell receptor beta chains sequenced from one sample in a study of beta chain features in type 1 diabetes. General study results and limits: Significant though moderate, a shortening of TCRB CDR3s appeared in all four CD4+ subsets of Type 1 diabetes patients.

Every isolated RNA sample was fully reverse transcribed, so sequencing captured expressed TCRB transcripts. Assay used: immunoSEQ multiplex PCR; TCRdb lists only in-frame clones, some missing. The data contain around 690,000 clones, around 12% of them singletons. Their antigen targets remain unknown. The sequenced sample consisted of naive CD4+ T cells from blood. These receptors all stem from a man aged 25 to 40 with type 1 diabetes.

This clone occurred a few times. The chain employs TRBV25-1 and TRBJ1-5; 9 bases are a match to TRBD1. The CDR3 covers 15 residues. With V trimmed by 6 bases and J by 1 base, 4 bases remained unmatched. CDR1 and CDR2 from the germline V gene are MGHDK and SYGVNS. The DNA of the CDR3 is TGTGCCAGCAGGGGAACAGGGGGCAGCAATCAGCCCCAGCATTTT. This translates into CASRGTGGSNQPQHF.

This rearrangement joins TRBV28 to TRBJ2-7; 13 nucleotides match TRBD2. Trimming at V came to 5 bases and at J to 4 bases, leaving 5 bases not matched to a gene. Germline V lookup: CDR1 MDHEN, CDR2 SYDVKM. CDR3 length: 15 residues. The CDR3 coding sequence is TGTGCCAGCAGTCGCCCGACTAGCGGGGGGTACGAGCAGTACTTC. Translating it yields CASSRPTSGGYEQYF.

This clone turned up a few times. The chain employs TRBV9 and TRBJ1-6, with a weak D call TRBD1 (5 bases). Germline CDR1 SGDLS, CDR2 YYNGEE. The V end was cut by 4 bases, the J end by 5 bases, with 16 bases between. This CDR3 region has 16 residues. For the CDR3, the DNA is TGTGCCAGCAGCCCCACTGCAGGGTTGAATAATTCACCCCTCCACTTT. Amino acids: CASSPTAGLNNSPLHF.

The table lists this clone with a few counts. This rearrangement joins TRBV9 to TRBJ2-5; D unresolved. From germline, CDR1 is SGDLS and CDR2 YYNGEE. Trimming removed 0 bases from V and 6 bases from J, with 9 bases in between. The CDR3 loop spans 13 amino acids. The CDR3 nucleotides read TGTGCCAGCAGCGTAGATTGGGGTCAGACCCAGTACTTC. Translating gives CASSVDWGQTQYF.

In regard to this clone: Distinct nucleotide sequences in the sample also encode this CDR3. The V and J genes are TRBV18 and TRBJ2-3, with D hard to call. Deletions cut 3 bases from V and 4 bases from J, with 8 bases between. The CDR3 has 13 residues. Germline values: CDR1 KGHSH, CDR2 LQKENI. In DNA form, the CDR3 reads TGTGCCAGCTCACCCGACGGTGCAGATACGCAGTATTTT. This encodes CASSPDGADTQYF. Filled out from reference TRBV18 and TRBJ2-3, the complete variable domain reads NAGVMQNPRHLVRRRGQEARLRCSPMKGHSHVYWYRQLPEEGLKFMVYLQKENIIDESGMPKERFSAEFPKEGPSILRIQQVVRGDSAAYFCASSPDGADTQYFGPGTRLTVL.

This chain uses TRBV5-1 with TRBJ1-2; the D gene is possibly TRBD1 (5 bases). V was pared by 0 bases and J by 7 bases, with 13 bases between. Germline values: CDR1 SGHRS, CDR2 YFSETQ. The CDR3 covers 14 residues. For the CDR3, the DNA is TGCGCCAGCAGCTTGGACAGGTTCCTATCTGGCTACACCTTC. Its protein product is CASSLDRFLSGYTF.

The J gene is TRBJ2-5, the V gene TRBV5-6; D may be TRBD1 (5 bases). Deletions cut 0 bases from V and 5 bases from J, with 11 bases between. Per germline, CDR1 SGHDT and CDR2 YYEEEE. This CDR3 contains 14 residues. The chain's CDR3 is CASSLVGAQETQYF. CDR3 bases: TGTGCCAGCAGCTTGGTTGGGGCGCAGGAGACCCAGTACTTC.

This CDR3 reads CASSPDRRTTQYF. CDR3 nucleotides: TGTGCCAGCAGCCCGGACAGGCGAACGACCCAGTACTTC. The chain couples TRBV7-2 to TRBJ2-5; 7 bases line up with TRBD1. V lost 5 bases to trimming and J lost 7 bases; unmatched junction nucleotides: 7. This CDR3 region has 13 residues. The germline V gene encodes CDR1 SGHTA and CDR2 FQGNSA.

This clone occurred a few times. The genes are TRBV6-5 and TRBJ1-6; no clear D gene. The V end lost 6 bases, the J end lost 9 bases, and 9 bases lay between the germline ends. The CDR3 extends over 12 amino acids. Germline V CDR1 and CDR2: MNHEY, SVGAGI. Here the CDR3 DNA reads TGTGCCAGCAGCCCTACGGGTTCACCCCTCCACTTT. Amino acids: CASSPTGSPLHF.

In its sample, this clone was seen a few times. The V call is TRBV19, the J call TRBJ1-1, with 8 bases aligning to TRBD1. Germline V lookup: CDR1 LNHDA, CDR2 SQIVND (reference sequence). The CDR3 runs to 13 residues. After removal of 3 bases from V and 5 bases from J, the junction contained 2 bases not matched to a gene. CDR3 sequence reads: CASSITGGTEAFF. CDR3 bases: TGTGCCAGTAGTATCACAGGGGGAACTGAAGCTTTCTTT.

This clone was detected only a few times. The chain employs TRBV4-3 and TRBJ2-7; D remains ambiguous. The CDR3 contains 14 residues. CDR1 and CDR2 from the germline V gene are LGHNA and YSLEER. V was pared by 4 bases and J by 0 bases, with 10 bases between. The CDR3 DNA sequence: TGCGCCAGCAGCCTCGGGCCAGGCTCCTACGAGCAGTACTTC. Amino acids: CASSLGPGSYEQYF.

The gene calls are TRBV5-4 and TRBJ2-3; tentative D call: TRBD2 (5 bases). The CDR3 totals 17 residues. Germline CDR1 is SGHNT and CDR2 is YYREEE (reference sequence). With 2 bases removed from V and 1 base from J, the gap between germline ends came to 17 bases. The CDR3 is CASSLGSAGSGTDTQYF. CDR3 coding DNA: TGTGCCAGCAGCTTAGGGTCGGCGGGTAGTGGCACAGATACGCAGTATTTT.

The rearrangement uses TRBV7-9 and TRBJ2-5, with 10 bases that match TRBD1. In germline, CDR1 is SEHNR, CDR2 FQNEAQ (reference sequence). Trimming removed 3 bases from V and 2 bases from J; junction bases left unmatched: 6. The CDR3 has 16 amino acids. The chain's CDR3 is CASSFSTGQGQETQYF. The CDR3 DNA reads as TGTGCCAGCAGCTTTTCTACGGGACAGGGGCAAGAGACCCAGTACTTC.

This clone was seen more than once but under ten times. The chain employs TRBV9 and TRBJ2-5; 8 bases are a match to TRBD2. Germline assignment: CDR1 SGDLS and CDR2 YYNGEE. CDR3 length: 15 amino acids. V lost 2 bases and J lost 5; bases outside the gene matches: 8. CDR3 amino acids: CASSVSGGDKETQYF. The CDR3 nucleotides are TGTGCCAGCAGCGTCTCCGGGGGGGACAAGGAGACCCAGTACTTC.